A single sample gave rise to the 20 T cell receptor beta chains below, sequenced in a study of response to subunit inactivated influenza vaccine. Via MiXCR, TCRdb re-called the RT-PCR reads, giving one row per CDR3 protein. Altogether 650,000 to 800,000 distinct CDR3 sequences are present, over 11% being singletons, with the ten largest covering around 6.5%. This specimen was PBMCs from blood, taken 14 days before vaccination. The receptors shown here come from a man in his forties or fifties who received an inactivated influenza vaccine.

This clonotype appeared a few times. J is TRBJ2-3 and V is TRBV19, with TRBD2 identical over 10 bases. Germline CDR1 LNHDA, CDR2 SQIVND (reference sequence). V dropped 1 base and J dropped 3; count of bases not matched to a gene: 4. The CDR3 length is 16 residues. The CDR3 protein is CASSIGSSGRTDTQYF. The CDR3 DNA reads TGTGCCAGTAGTATAGGGTCTAGCGGGAGAACAGATACGCAGTATTTT.

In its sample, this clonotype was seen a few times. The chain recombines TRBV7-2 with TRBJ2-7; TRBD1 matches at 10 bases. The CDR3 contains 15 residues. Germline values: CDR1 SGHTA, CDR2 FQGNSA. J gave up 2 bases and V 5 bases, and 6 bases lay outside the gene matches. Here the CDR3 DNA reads TGTGCCAGCAGCGTTTGGACAGGGGGGCCCTACGAGCAGTACTTC. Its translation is CASSVWTGGPYEQYF.

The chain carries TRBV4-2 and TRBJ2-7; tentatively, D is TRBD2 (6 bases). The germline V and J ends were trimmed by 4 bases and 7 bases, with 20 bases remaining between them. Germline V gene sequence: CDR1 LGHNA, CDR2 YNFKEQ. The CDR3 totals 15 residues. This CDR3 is CASSRAGRSSSEQYF. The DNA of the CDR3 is TGTGCCAGCAGCCGGGCGGGACGGAGTAGTAGTGAGCAGTACTTC.

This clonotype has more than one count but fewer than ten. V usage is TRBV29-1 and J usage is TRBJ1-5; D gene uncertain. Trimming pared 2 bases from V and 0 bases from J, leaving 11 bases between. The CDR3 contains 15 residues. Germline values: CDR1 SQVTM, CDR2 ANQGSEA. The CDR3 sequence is CSVELAGGSNQPQHF. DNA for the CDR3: TGCAGCGTTGAATTGGCAGGCGGTAGCAATCAGCCCCAGCATTTT.

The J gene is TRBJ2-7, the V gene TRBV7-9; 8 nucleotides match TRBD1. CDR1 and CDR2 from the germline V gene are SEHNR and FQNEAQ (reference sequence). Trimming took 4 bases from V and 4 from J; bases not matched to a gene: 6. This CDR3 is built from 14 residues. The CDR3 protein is CASSSRTGWYEQYF. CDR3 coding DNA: TGTGCCAGCAGCTCACGGACAGGGTGGTACGAGCAGTACTTC.

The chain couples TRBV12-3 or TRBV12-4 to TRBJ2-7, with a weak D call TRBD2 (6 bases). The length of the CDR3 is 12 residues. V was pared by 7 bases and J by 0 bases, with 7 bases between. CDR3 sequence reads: CASMRDSYEQYF. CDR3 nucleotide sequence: TGTGCCAGCATGCGGGACTCCTACGAGCAGTACTTC.

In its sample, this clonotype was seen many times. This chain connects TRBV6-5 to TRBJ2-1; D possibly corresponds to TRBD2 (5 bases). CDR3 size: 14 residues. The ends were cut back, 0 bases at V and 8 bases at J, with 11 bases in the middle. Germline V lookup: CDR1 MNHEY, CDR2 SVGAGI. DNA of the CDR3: TGTGCCAGCAGTTACTCGTGGAAGAGGGATGAGCAGTTCTTC. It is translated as CASSYSWKRDEQFF.

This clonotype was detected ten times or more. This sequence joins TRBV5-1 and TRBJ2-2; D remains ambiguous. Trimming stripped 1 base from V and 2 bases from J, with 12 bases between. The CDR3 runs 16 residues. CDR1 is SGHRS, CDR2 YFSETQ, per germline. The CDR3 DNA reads TGCGCCAGCAGCTTGACCCCCCAGACCAACACCGGGGAGCTGTTTTTT. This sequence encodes CASSLTPQTNTGELFF. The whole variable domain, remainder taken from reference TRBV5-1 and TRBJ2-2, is KAGVTQTPRYLIKTRGQQVTLSCSPISGHRSVSWYQQTPGQGLQFLFEYFSETQRNKGNFPGRFSGRQFSNSRSEMNVSTLELGDSALYLCASSLTPQTNTGELFFGEGSRLTVL.

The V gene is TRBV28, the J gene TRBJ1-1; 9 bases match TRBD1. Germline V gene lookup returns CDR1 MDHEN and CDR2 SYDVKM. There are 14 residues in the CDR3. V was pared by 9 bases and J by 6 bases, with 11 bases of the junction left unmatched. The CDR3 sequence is CASGPYRTGAEAFF. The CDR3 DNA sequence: TGTGCCAGTGGGCCTTACCGGACAGGGGCTGAAGCTTTCTTT.

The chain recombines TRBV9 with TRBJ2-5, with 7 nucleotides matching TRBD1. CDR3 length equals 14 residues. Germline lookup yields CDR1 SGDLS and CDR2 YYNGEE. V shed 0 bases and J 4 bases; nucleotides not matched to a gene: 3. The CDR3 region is CASSVDDRAETQYF. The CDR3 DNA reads TGTGCCAGCAGCGTAGACGACAGGGCAGAGACCCAGTACTTC. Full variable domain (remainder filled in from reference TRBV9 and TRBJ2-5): DSGVTQTPKHLITATGQRVTLRCSPRSGDLSVYWYQQSLDQGLQFLIQYYNGEERAKGNILERFSAQQFPDLHSELNLSSLELGDSALYFCASSVDDRAETQYFGPGTRLLVL.

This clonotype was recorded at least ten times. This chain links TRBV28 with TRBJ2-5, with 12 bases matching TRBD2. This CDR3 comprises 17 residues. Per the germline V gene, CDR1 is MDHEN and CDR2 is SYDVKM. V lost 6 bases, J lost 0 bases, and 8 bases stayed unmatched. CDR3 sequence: CASSGLAGGKYQETQYF. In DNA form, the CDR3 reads TGTGCCAGCAGCGGTCTAGCGGGGGGGAAGTACCAAGAGACCCAGTACTTC.

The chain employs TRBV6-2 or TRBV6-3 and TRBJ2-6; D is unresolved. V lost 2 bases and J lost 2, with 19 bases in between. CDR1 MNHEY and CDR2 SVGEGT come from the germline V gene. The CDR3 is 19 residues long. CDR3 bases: TGTGCCAGCAGTTACCCCCAGTCTGGTGTTAGGGCTGGGGCCAACGTCCTGACTTTC. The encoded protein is CASSYPQSGVRAGANVLTF.

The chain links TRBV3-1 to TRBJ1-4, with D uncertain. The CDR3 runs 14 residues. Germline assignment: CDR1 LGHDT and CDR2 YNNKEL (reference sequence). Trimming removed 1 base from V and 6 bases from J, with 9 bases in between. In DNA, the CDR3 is TGTGCCAGCAGCCAAGCCCTATGGGATGAAAAACTGTTTTTT. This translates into CASSQALWDEKLFF.

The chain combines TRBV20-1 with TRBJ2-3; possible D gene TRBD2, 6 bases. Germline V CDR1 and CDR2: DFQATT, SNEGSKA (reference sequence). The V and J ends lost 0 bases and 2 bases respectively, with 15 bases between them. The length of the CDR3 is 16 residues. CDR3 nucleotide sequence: TGCAGTGCTAGAGACTTGCGGACTATACACACAGATACGCAGTATTTT. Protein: CSARDLRTIHTDTQYF.

The CDR3 loop reads CASSPLQRTVGTNEKLFF. Here the CDR3 DNA reads TGCGCCAGCAGCCCCTTACAGAGGACAGTTGGAACTAATGAAAAACTGTTTTTT. This chain connects TRBV4-1 to TRBJ1-4; tentative D call: TRBD1 (6 bases). V was cut by 4 bases and J by 1 base, with 19 bases left in between. Looked up from germline, CDR1 is MGHRA and CDR2 is YSYEKL. This CDR3 contains 18 residues.

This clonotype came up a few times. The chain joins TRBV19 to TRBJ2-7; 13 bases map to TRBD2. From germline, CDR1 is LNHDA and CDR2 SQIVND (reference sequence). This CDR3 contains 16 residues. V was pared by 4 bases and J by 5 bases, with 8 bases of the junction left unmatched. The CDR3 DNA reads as TGTGCCAGTAGTACACAAAGGACTAGCGGGAGTGACGAGCAGTACTTC. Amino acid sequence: CASSTQRTSGSDEQYF.

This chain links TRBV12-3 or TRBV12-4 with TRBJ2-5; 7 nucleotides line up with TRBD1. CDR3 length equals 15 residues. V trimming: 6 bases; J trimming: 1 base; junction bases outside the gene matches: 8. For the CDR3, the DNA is TGTGCCAGCAGAGAAAGACAGGGTTTCCAAGAGACCCAGTACTTC. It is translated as CASRERQGFQETQYF.

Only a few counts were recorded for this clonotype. The CDR3 coding sequence is TGCGCCAGCAGCCAAGAGATCTCGTACGAGCAGTACTTC. Its translation is CASSQEISYEQYF. The V gene is TRBV4-3, the J gene TRBJ2-7, with D unclear. CDR3 length: 13 residues. The germline gives CDR1 LGHNA, CDR2 YSLEER. The V gene lost 0 bases and the J gene lost 4 bases, with 7 bases spanning the gap.

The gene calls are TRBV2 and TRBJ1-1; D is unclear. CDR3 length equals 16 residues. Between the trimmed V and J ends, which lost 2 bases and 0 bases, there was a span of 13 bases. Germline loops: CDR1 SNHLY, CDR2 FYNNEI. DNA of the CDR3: TGTGCCAGCAGTGAAACAGTCAGTGGGATGAACACTGAAGCTTTCTTT. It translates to CASSETVSGMNTEAFF. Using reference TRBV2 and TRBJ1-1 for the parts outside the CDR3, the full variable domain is EPEVTQTPSHQVTQMGQEVILRCVPISNHLYFYWYRQILGQKVEFLVSFYNNEISEKSEIFDDQFSVERPDGSNFTLKIRSTKLEDSAMYFCASSETVSGMNTEAFFGQGTRLTVV.

This CDR3 is CSARLGGGSGNTIYF. In nucleotides, the CDR3 is TGCAGTGCTAGATTGGGGGGTGGCTCTGGAAACACCATATATTTT. The chain recombines TRBV20-1 with TRBJ1-3, with D possibly being TRBD1 (5 bases). The V end lost 2 bases, the J end lost 0 bases, and 11 bases lay between the germline ends. The CDR3 length is 15 residues. The germline V gene encodes CDR1 DFQATT and CDR2 SNEGSKA (reference sequence).